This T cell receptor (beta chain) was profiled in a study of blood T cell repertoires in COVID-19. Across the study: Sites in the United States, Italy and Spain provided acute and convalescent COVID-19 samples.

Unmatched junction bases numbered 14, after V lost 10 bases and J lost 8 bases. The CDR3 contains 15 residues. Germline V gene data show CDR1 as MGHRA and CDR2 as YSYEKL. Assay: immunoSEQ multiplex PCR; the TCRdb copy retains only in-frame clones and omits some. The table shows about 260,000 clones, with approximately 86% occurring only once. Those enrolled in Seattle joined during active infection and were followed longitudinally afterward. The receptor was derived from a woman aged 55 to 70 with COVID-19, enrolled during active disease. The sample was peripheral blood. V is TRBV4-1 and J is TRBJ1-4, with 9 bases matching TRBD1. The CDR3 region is CATRRQGTGQEKLFF. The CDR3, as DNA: TGCGCCACCAGGCGACAGGGGACAGGGCAGGAAAAACTGTTTTTT.